These 13 T cell receptor beta chains share one sample of origin, sequenced in a study of shared clonotypes between healthy human individuals. TCRdb keeps only in-frame clones here, not all; method: immunoSEQ multiplex PCR. This table has 550,000 to 850,000 clones, roughly 70% appearing once. Sequencing was done on a sample of memory CD4+ T cells sorted from blood. Subset indicated: CD45RA-negative fraction. The receptors here all came from a woman in her twenties or thirties in good health.

This chain joins TRBV4-2 and TRBJ2-3, with D possibly being TRBD1 or TRBD2 (5 bases each). V was trimmed by 6 bases and J by 3 bases, leaving 16 bases between them. CDR1 is LGHNA, CDR2 YNFKEQ, per germline. CDR3 length: 15 residues. The CDR3, as DNA: TGTGCCAGCAGTCGGGACGTCGGTGGTACAGATACGCAGTATTTT. It is translated as CASSRDVGGTDTQYF.

This chain links TRBV19 with TRBJ1-1, with 8 nucleotides matching TRBD1. V was pared by 8 bases and J by 0 bases, with 5 bases of the junction left unmatched. Germline V lookup: CDR1 LNHDA, CDR2 SQIVND (reference sequence). This CDR3 is built from 14 residues. The CDR3 sequence: CASSTGGMNTEAFF. CDR3 nucleotides: TGTGCCAGTTCTACAGGGGGGATGAACACTGAAGCTTTCTTT.

The chain joins TRBV30 to TRBJ1-1, with D possibly TRBD1 on 5 matching bases. The CDR3 sequence is 13 residues long. The V gene lost 5 bases and the J gene lost 5 bases, with 15 bases spanning the gap. Germline V gene sequence: CDR1 GTSNPN, CDR2 SVGIG (reference sequence). CDR3 DNA: TGTGCCTGGGACAGTCTTAGAGGGACTGAAGCTTTCTTT. Translating gives CAWDSLRGTEAFF.

The CDR3: CASAFGILLGSSYNEQFF. In nucleotides, the CDR3 is TGTGCTAGTGCTTTCGGGATCTTACTCGGAAGCTCCTACAATGAGCAGTTCTTC. The chain has TRBV12-5 and TRBJ2-1; weak D call: TRBD2 (5 bases). The CDR3 sequence is 18 residues long. V was cut by 7 bases and J by 0 bases, with 22 bases left in between. The germline CDR1 and CDR2 sequences are LGHNT and FRNRAP. Using reference TRBV12-5 and TRBJ2-1 for the parts outside the CDR3, the full variable domain is DARVTQTPRHKVTEMGQEVTMRCQPILGHNTVFWYRQTMMQGLELLAYFRNRAPLDDSGMPKDRFSAEMPDATLATLKIQPSEPRDSAVYFCASAFGILLGSSYNEQFFGPGTRLTVL.

The chain uses TRBV6-1 and TRBJ2-2; 7 bases are a match to TRBD1. V lost 4 bases and J lost 0; bases outside the gene matches: 11. This CDR3 is built from 18 residues. Germline CDR1 MNHNS, CDR2 SASEGT. The CDR3 region has the DNA TGTGCCAGCAGTGCATTAACCGGGACAGAGGCGAACACCGGGGAGCTGTTTTTT. It is translated as CASSALTGTEANTGELFF.

This chain links TRBV6-1 with TRBJ2-7; D remains ambiguous. CDR3 size: 12 residues. The ends were cut back, 9 bases at V and 4 bases at J, with 13 bases in the middle. CDR1 and CDR2 from the germline V gene are MNHNS and SASEGT. For the CDR3, the DNA is TGTGCCAGTACCGGGCAACTATACGAGCAGTACTTC. Amino acid sequence: CASTGQLYEQYF.

J is TRBJ2-7 and V is TRBV5-1; 11 bases fit TRBD2. This CDR3 region has 16 residues. Germline assignment: CDR1 SGHRS and CDR2 YFSETQ. V gave up 0 bases and J gave up 2 bases; unmatched junction bases: 4. CDR3 in amino acids: CASSLGGLADPYEQYF. The CDR3 coding sequence is TGCGCCAGCAGCTTGGGGGGACTAGCGGACCCCTACGAGCAGTACTTC.

The chain is built from TRBV7-9 and TRBJ2-1; 15 bases line up with TRBD2. The junction had 8 bases not matched to a gene; V was cut back by 4 bases and J by 4 bases. Germline V gene sequence: CDR1 SEHNR, CDR2 FQNEAQ (reference sequence). The CDR3 covers 18 residues. CDR3 sequence reads: CASSYGTSGRRAYNEQFF. The DNA of the CDR3 is TGTGCCAGCAGCTACGGGACTAGCGGGAGGAGGGCTTACAATGAGCAGTTCTTC.

This clone was counted ten times or more. The genes are TRBV5-1 and TRBJ1-4, with TRBD1 matching 7 bases. Germline V CDR1 and CDR2: SGHRS, YFSETQ. V shed 4 bases, J shed 0 bases, and the junction held 6 bases outside the gene matches. This CDR3 has 16 amino acids. CDR3 loop: CASSQTGTATNEKLFF. The CDR3 DNA is TGCGCCAGCAGCCAGACAGGGACTGCAACTAATGAAAAACTGTTTTTT.

This rearrangement joins TRBV28 to TRBJ2-5; the D gene is possibly TRBD2 (5 bases). The germline CDR1 and CDR2 sequences are MDHEN and SYDVKM. Trimming took off 4 bases at V and 3 bases at J, with 18 bases between the two ends. The CDR3 is 16 residues long. CDR3 bases: TGTGCCAGCAGTTCCTCGTCGGCGGGCGGAAAAGAGACCCAGTACTTC. Encoded protein: CASSSSSAGGKETQYF.

This rearrangement joins TRBV4-1 to TRBJ2-5; 7 positions match TRBD2. Germline V CDR1 and CDR2: MGHRA, YSYEKL. Unmatched junction bases numbered 7, after V lost 4 bases and J lost 2 bases. The CDR3 is 15 residues long. In nucleotides, the CDR3 is TGCGCCAGCAGCCGAATTCAGCGGGAACAAGAGACCCAGTACTTC. It codes for CASSRIQREQETQYF.

This sequence joins TRBV14 and TRBJ2-2; no reliable D call. The CDR3 is made up of 15 amino acids. V was shortened by 1 base and J by 7 bases, with 13 bases between the two germline ends. CDR1 is SGHDN, CDR2 FVKESK, per germline. DNA for the CDR3: TGTGCCAGCAGCCAAGTTTTTTCAGTGGTCGGGGAGCTGTTTTTT. Protein sequence: CASSQVFSVVGELFF. Together with reference TRBV14 and TRBJ2-2, the CDR3 gives the full variable domain: EAGVTQFPSHSVIEKGQTVTLRCDPISGHDNLYWYRRVMGKEIKFLLHFVKESKQDESGMPNNRFLAERTGGTYSTLKVQPAELEDSGVYFCASSQVFSVVGELFFGEGSRLTVL.

This chain joins TRBV21-1 and TRBJ2-6; no check of the table's D call, TRBD2, against the DNA was made. TRBV21-1 is tagged as a pseudogene. The CDR3 extends over 18 amino acids. The CDR3 is CASSASGRATRGANVLTF. In nucleotides, the CDR3 is TGTGCCAGCAGCGCTAGCGGGAGGGCCACTCGGGGGGCCAACGTCCTGACTTTC.